Following are 3 T cell receptor beta chains from one sample sequenced in a study of early T cells in non-severe SARS-CoV-2 infection. TCRdb re-derived calls from the 5' RACE reads in MiXCR, one entry per CDR3 protein. The data contain roughly 99,000 distinct CDR3 sequences, around 10% of them singletons. Input material: whole blood. Receptor source: an adult who was a healthcare worker with PCR-confirmed SARS-CoV-2 infection or an uninfected control (not recorded which).

CDR3 in DNA: TGCGCCAGCAGCCAAGAGTCCGGCTTCTACGAGCAGTACTTC. This gives the protein CASSQESGFYEQYF. The chain carries TRBV4-1 and TRBJ2-7; D uncertain. Trimming removed 0 bases at V and 3 bases at J, with 9 bases between. CDR3 length equals 14 residues. Germline CDR1 MGHRA, CDR2 YSYEKL.

This clonotype was recorded many times. The rearrangement uses TRBV7-2 and TRBJ2-3; D gene uncertain. This CDR3 is built from 13 residues. The V end lost 0 bases, the J end lost 8 bases, and 9 bases lay between the germline ends. CDR1 and CDR2 (germline): SGHTA, FQGNSA. The CDR3 sequence: CASSLATLGTQYF. The DNA of the CDR3 is TGTGCCAGCAGCTTAGCCACCTTGGGTACGCAGTATTTT.

In its sample, this clonotype was seen a few times. The CDR3 DNA follows: TGCAGTGCTAGGGACAGGTGGAGCACTGAAGCTTTCTTT. Its translation: CSARDRWSTEAFF. This chain links TRBV20-1 with TRBJ1-1; TRBD1 matches 7 bases. The CDR3 length is 13 residues. The V gene end was trimmed by 3 bases and the J gene end by 4 bases; junction bases not matched to a gene: 5. CDR1 is DFQATT and CDR2 is SNEGSKA in the germline V gene (reference sequence).